This T cell receptor beta chain was identified in a study of cytomegalovirus exposure and HLA in healthy donors. Study-level points and caveats: TCR beta sequences reportedly predicted most subjects' HLA-A and HLA-B alleles accurately. The study dropped some indistinguishable V segments, TRBV6-2 and TRBV6-3 among them. Later analysis identified 17,000 or so TCR beta sequences associated with HLA alleles, using a false discovery rate threshold of 0.05.

Concerning this clone itself: Its antigen is currently unknown.

Germline CDR1 and CDR2: WNHNN and SYGVQD (reference sequence). The ends were cut back, 4 bases at V and 2 bases at J, with 16 bases in the middle. This CDR3 region has 16 residues. PCR amplification relied on 60 Vbeta primers (plus 13 Jbeta primers). Clones were read by immunoSEQ multiplex PCR, and TCRdb kept only the in-frame ones, dropping some. The sample has 100,000 or so clones; around 60% are singletons. The chain uses TRBV10-1 and TRBJ2-3; D is possibly TRBD2 (5 bases). The material sequenced was PBMCs. This sequence was found in a man aged 30-40 years in good health and CMV-seropositive. Here the CDR3 reads CASSGPTDSYTDTQYF. The CDR3 nucleotides read TGCGCCAGCAGTGGGCCCACGGACTCCTACACAGATACGCAGTATTTT.